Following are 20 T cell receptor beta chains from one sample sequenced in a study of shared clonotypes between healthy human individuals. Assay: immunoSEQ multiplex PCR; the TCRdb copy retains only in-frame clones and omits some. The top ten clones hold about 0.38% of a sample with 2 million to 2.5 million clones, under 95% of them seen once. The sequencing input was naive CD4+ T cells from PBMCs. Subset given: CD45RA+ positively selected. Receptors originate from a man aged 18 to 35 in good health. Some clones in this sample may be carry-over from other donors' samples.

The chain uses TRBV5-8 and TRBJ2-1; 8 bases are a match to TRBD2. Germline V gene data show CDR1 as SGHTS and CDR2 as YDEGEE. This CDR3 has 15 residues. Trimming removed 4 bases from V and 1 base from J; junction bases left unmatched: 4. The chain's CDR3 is CASSLSGTSYNEQFF. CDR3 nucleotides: TGTGCCAGCAGCCTTAGCGGGACATCCTACAATGAGCAGTTCTTC.

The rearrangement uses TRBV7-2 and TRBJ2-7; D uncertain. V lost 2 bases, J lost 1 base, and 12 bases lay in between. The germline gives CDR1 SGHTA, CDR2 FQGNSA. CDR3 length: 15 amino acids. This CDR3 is CASSLIRVGSYEQYF. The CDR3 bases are TGTGCCAGCAGCTTAATCCGGGTAGGGTCCTACGAGCAGTACTTC.

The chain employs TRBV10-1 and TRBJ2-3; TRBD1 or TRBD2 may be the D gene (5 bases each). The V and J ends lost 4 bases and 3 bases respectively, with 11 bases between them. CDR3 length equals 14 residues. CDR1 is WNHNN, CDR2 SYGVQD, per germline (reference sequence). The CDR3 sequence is CASSAGTATDTQYF. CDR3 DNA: TGCGCCAGCAGTGCCGGGACGGCGACAGATACGCAGTATTTT.

This CDR3 is CAWSDLVRAEQYF. As DNA, the CDR3 is TGTGCCTGGAGTGACTTAGTCAGGGCCGAGCAGTACTTC. The rearrangement links TRBV30 to TRBJ2-7; D might be TRBD1 (5 bases). The germline V gene encodes CDR1 GTSNPN and CDR2 SVGIG (reference sequence). Trimming removed 1 base at V and 6 bases at J, with 13 bases between. The CDR3 runs to 13 residues.

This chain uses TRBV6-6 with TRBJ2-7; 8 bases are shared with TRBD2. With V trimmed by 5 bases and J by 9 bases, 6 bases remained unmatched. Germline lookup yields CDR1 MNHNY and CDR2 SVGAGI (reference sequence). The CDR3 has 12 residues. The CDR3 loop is CASSGLAVRQYF. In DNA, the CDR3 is TGTGCCAGCAGTGGACTAGCAGTCAGGCAGTACTTC.

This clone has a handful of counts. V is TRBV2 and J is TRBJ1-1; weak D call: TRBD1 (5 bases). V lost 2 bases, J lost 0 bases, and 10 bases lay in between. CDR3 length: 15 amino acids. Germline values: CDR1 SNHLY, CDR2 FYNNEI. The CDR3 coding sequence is TGTGCCAGCAGTGAATCAAGGGGTATGAACACTGAAGCTTTCTTT. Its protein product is CASSESRGMNTEAFF.

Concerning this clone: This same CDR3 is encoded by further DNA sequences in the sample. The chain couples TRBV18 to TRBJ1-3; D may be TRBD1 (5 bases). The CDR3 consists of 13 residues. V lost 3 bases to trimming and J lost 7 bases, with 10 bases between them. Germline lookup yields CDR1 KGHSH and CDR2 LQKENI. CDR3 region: CASSPGRGNTIYF. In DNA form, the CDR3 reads TGTGCCAGCTCACCCGGGCGGGGGAACACCATATATTTT.

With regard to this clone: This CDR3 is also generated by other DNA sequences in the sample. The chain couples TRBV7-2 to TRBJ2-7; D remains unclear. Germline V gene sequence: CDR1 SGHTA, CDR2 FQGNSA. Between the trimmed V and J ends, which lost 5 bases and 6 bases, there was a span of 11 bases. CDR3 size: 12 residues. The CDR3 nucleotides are TGTGCCAGCAGCCCGACACTGGGCGAGCAGTACTTC. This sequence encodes CASSPTLGEQYF. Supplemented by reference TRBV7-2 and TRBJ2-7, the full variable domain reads GAGVSQSPSNKVTEKGKDVELRCDPISGHTALYWYRQSLGQGLEFLIYFQGNSAPDKSGLPSDRFSAERTGGSVSTLTIQRTQQEDSAVYLCASSPTLGEQYFGPGTRLTVT.

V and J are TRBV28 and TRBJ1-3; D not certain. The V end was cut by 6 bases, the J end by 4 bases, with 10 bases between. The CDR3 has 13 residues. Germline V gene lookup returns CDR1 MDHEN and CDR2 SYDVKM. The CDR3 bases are TGTGCCAGCAGCCCAGTTCTCGGAAACACCATATATTTT. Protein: CASSPVLGNTIYF.

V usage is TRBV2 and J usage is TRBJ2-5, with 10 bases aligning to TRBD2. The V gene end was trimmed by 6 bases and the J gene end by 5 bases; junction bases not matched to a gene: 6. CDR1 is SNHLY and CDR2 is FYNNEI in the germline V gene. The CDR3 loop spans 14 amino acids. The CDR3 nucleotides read TGTGCCAGCAGGAGCGGGAGGGCCGGTGAGACCCAGTACTTC. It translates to CASRSGRAGETQYF.

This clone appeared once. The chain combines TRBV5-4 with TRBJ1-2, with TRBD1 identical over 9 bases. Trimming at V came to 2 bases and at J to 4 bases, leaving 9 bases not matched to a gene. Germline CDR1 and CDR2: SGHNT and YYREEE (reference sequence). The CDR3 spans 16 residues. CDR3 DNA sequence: TGTGCCAGCAGCTTCCCACCCCGACAGGGGGTCTATGGCTACACCTTC. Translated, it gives CASSFPPRQGVYGYTF.

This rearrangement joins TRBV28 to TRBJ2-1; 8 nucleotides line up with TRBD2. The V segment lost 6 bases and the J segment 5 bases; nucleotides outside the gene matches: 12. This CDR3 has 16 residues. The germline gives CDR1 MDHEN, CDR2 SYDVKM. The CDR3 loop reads CASSRLSSGFHNEQFF. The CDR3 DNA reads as TGTGCCAGCAGCCGACTCTCTAGCGGGTTCCACAATGAGCAGTTCTTC.

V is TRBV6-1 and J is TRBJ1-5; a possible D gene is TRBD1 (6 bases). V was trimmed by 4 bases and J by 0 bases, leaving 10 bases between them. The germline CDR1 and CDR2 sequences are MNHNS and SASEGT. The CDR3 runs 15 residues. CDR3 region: CASSAGDYSNQPQHF. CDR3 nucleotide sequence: TGTGCCAGCAGTGCAGGGGATTATAGCAATCAGCCCCAGCATTTT.

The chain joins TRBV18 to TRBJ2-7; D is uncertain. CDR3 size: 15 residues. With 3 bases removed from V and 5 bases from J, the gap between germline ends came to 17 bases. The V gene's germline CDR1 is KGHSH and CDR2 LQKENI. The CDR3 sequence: CASSPSGTAENEQYF. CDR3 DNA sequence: TGTGCCAGCTCACCGTCTGGTACAGCAGAGAACGAGCAGTACTTC.

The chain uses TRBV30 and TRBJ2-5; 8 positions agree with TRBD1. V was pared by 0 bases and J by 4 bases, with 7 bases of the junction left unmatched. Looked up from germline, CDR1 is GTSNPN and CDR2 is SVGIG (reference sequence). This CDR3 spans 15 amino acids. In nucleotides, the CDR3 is TGTGCCTGGAGTGTATTTTGGCAGGGGGCAGAGACCCAGTACTTC. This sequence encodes CAWSVFWQGAETQYF. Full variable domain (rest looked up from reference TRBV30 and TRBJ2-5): SQTIHQWPATLVQPVGSPLSLECTVEGTSNPNLYWYRQAAGRGLQLLFYSVGIGQISSEVPQNLSASRPQDRQFILSSKKLLLSDSGFYLCAWSVFWQGAETQYFGPGTRLLVL.

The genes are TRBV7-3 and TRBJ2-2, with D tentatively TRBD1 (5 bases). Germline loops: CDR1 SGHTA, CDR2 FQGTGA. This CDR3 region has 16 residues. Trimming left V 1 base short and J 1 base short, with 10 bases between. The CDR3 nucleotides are TGTGCCAGCAGCTTAATGGGGCTTGAGAACACCGGGGAGCTGTTTTTT. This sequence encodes CASSLMGLENTGELFF.

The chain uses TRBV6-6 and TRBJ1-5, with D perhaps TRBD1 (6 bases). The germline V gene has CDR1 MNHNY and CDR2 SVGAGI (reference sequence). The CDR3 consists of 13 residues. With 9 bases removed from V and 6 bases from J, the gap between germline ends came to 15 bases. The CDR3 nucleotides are TGTGCCAGTAAGTGGGGGGCTGGTCAGCCCCAGCATTTT. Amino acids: CASKWGAGQPQHF.

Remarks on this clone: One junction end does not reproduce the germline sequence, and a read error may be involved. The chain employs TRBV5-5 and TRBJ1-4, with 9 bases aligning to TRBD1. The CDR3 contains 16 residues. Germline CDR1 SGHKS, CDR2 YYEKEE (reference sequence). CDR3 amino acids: CASSSYRGQVNEKLLF. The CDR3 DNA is TGTGCCAGCAGCTCATACAGGGGGCAAGTTAATGAAAAACTGCTTTTT.

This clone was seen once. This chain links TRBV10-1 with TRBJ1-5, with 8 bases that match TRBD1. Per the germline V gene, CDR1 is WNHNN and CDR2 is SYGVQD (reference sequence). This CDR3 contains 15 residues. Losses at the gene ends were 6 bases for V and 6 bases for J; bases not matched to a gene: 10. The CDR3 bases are TGCGCCAGCAGACGGACTTCAGGGGGCGGTCAGCCCCAGCATTTT. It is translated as CASRRTSGGGQPQHF.

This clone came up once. The CDR3 protein is CASSNRQGGEQYF. In DNA form, the CDR3 reads TGTGCCAGCAGTAACAGACAGGGAGGCGAGCAGTACTTC. The chain joins TRBV11-3 to TRBJ2-7; TRBD1 might be the D (7 bases). This CDR3 is 13 amino acids long. Germline CDR1 reads SGHNT; CDR2 reads YENEEA. The V end lost 6 bases, the J end lost 6 bases, and 15 bases lay between the germline ends.